This is a list of T cell receptor beta chains from one sample in a study of T cells after yellow fever vaccination. TCRdb independently ran MiXCR on the 5' RACE reads; one entry per CDR3 protein. The repertoire holds 250,000 or so distinct CDR3 sequences, with roughly 4% as singletons. Material: PBMCs, obtained 15 days after the yellow fever booster vaccination. The receptor source for this set is a young man who received the YFV17D yellow fever vaccine. Both conserved end residues are part of each CDR3. D genes are given only for firm matches. For some rows the clone size is stated as once, few or many, or as a class when expanded; others skip it.

clone_size	d_call	v_call	j_call	cdr3_nt	cdr3_aa
many	TRBD1	TRBV6-6	TRBJ1-1	TGTGCCAGCAGTTGGCCGGGACAGGACTCGAACACTGAAGCTTTCTTT	CASSWPGQDSNTEAFF
many	.	TRBV12-3/TRBV12-4	TRBJ2-3	TGTGCCAGCAGTATCTACGTAGCAGGTGCTAGCACAGATACGCAGTATTTT	CASSIYVAGASTDTQYF
many	.	TRBV7-2	TRBJ2-3	TGTGCCAGCAGCTCGAGGGGAAGCACAGATACGCAGTATTTT	CASSSRGSTDTQYF
many	TRBD1	TRBV7-3	TRBJ2-2	TGTGCCAGCAGCCCCGGGACAGGGGGCGAGGGCGGGGAGCTGTTTTTT	CASSPGTGGEGGELFF
many	TRBD1	TRBV29-1	TRBJ1-5	TGCAGCGTCGTGACAGGGGGAGGCAATCAGCCCCAGCATTTT	CSVVTGGGNQPQHF
many	TRBD1	TRBV19	TRBJ2-3	TGTGCCAGTACCCCGAGGGGGACAGCAGATACGCAGTATTTT	CASTPRGTADTQYF
many	TRBD1	TRBV12-3/TRBV12-4	TRBJ2-2	TGTGCCAGCAGACCGGGACAGGGGGCGACCGGGGAGCTGTTTTTT	CASRPGQGATGELFF
many	.	TRBV6-2/TRBV6-3	TRBJ2-2	TGTGCCAGCAGGGATACAGGGATGGGCACCGGGGAGCTGTTTTTT	CASRDTGMGTGELFF
few	.	TRBV5-6	TRBJ2-1	TGTGCCAGCAGCGGCGGGACTCTCTCCTACAATGAGCAGTTCTTC	CASSGGTLSYNEQFF
many	.	TRBV5-1	TRBJ1-5	TGCGCCAGCAGCCCTGAGGGGGGCGGCCAGCCCCAGCATTTT	CASSPEGGGQPQHF
many	.	TRBV10-3	TRBJ2-2	TGTGCCACCCTGGGACTCACGAACACCGGGGAGCTGTTTTTT	CATLGLTNTGELFF
many	.	TRBV29-1	TRBJ2-1	TGCAGCGTTGGACCGCTTATCTCCTACAATGAGCAGTTCTTC	CSVGPLISYNEQFF
many	.	TRBV19	TRBJ1-5	TGTGCCAGTAGTGCGGTGGGTCAGCCCCAGCATTTT	CASSAVGQPQHF
many	.	TRBV5-1	TRBJ2-7	TGCGCCAGCAGCGGACCCCGGGACAATTCCTACGAGCAGTACTTC	CASSGPRDNSYEQYF
many	.	TRBV19	TRBJ2-1	TGTGCCAGTAGTCCCCGATCTCGACTCCTAAATGAGCAGTTCTTC	CASSPRSRLLNEQFF
many	.	TRBV20-1	TRBJ2-1	TGCAGTGCTCCCCGCCCGGGACGTACCTACAATGAGCAGTTCTTC	CSAPRPGRTYNEQFF
.	TRBD1	TRBV24-1	TRBJ2-3	TGTGCCACCAGTGATCGGGACAGAGGCACAGATACGCAGTTTTTT	CATSDRDRGTDTQFF
few	.	TRBV20-1	TRBJ1-6	TGCAGTGCTACCGGAGGGATTGGAAATTCACCCCTCCACTTT	CSATGGIGNSPLHF
many	.	TRBV27	TRBJ1-1	TGTGCCAGCAAGAAGGGCTTTTTGAACACTGAAGCTTTCTTT	CASKKGFLNTEAFF
many	.	TRBV16	TRBJ2-7	TGTGCCAGCAGCCAATGGGGGATTTCCTCCTACGAGCAGTACTTC	CASSQWGISSYEQYF
many	.	TRBV20-1	TRBJ1-3	TGCAGTGCTAGAGAGGGGGCTCATGGAAACACCATATATTTT	CSAREGAHGNTIYF
many	.	TRBV7-9	TRBJ2-3	TGTGCCAGCAGCTTAGCGATGGGGCTAGCAGGAGATACGCAGTATTTT	CASSLAMGLAGDTQYF
few	.	TRBV5-1	TRBJ2-7	TGCGCCAGCAGCCCCCAGGGTGGCTACGAGCAGTACTTC	CASSPQGGYEQYF
many	TRBD2	TRBV12-3/TRBV12-4	TRBJ2-3	TGTGCCAGCAGGACTAGCGGGGGGAGCACAGATACGCAGTATTTT	CASRTSGGSTDTQYF
many	.	TRBV9	TRBJ1-1	TGTGCCAGCAGCGCAGGGTACACTGAAGCTTTCTTT	CASSAGYTEAFF
many	.	TRBV5-1	TRBJ1-4	TGCGCCAGCAGCTTTGGGGTCGCCGTTTATGAAAAACTGTTTTTT	CASSFGVAVYEKLFF
many	.	TRBV29-1	TRBJ2-5	TGCAGCGTTGAAGATCCGGATATGGCAGTCCAAGAGACCCAGTACTTC	CSVEDPDMAVQETQYF
.	TRBD2	TRBV10-2	TRBJ2-1	TGCGCCAGCAGGTTAGCGGGGGGGAGCTCCTACAATGAGCAGTTCTTC	CASRLAGGSSYNEQFF
many	TRBD1	TRBV9	TRBJ1-6	TGTGCCAGCAGCCCACCGGGACAGGGGACAAATTCACCCCTCCACTTT	CASSPPGQGTNSPLHF
few	.	TRBV7-9	TRBJ1-6	TGTGCCAGCAGCTTAGAACTTAGGAATTCACCCCTCCACTTT	CASSLELRNSPLHF
many	.	TRBV12-3/TRBV12-4	TRBJ2-1	TGTGCCAGCAGTTTGAGTCCGGGGTTCCATGAGCAGTTCTTC	CASSLSPGFHEQFF
many	.	TRBV24-1	TRBJ2-2	TGTGCCACCAGTGATTTCCCCACCCACACCGGGGAGCTGTTTTTT	CATSDFPTHTGELFF
many	.	TRBV27	TRBJ2-1	TGTGCCAGCAGTTTTGGCGGGGGCGGGTCCAATGAGCAGTTCTTC	CASSFGGGGSNEQFF
many	.	TRBV4-1	TRBJ2-2	TGCGCCAGCAGCCAGAACCTCGCCACCGGGGAGCTGTTTTTT	CASSQNLATGELFF
many	TRBD1	TRBV12-3/TRBV12-4	TRBJ2-1	TGTGCCAGCAGTAGCAATACAGGGGCTATCTACAATGAGCAGTTCTTC	CASSSNTGAIYNEQFF
many	.	TRBV4-1	TRBJ2-5	TGCGCCAGCTGCCGGAGTAGGGAGGATGCAAGAGAGACCCAGTACTTC	CASCRSREDARETQYF
few	.	TRBV6-5	TRBJ1-2	TGTGCCAGCAGTTACTCAGGCTCAGATAACTATGGCTACACCTTC	CASSYSGSDNYGYTF
many	.	TRBV6-1	TRBJ2-3	TGTGCCAGCAGTGAAGCGGGCCCGCCCCAGTATTTT	CASSEAGPPQYF
many	.	TRBV2	TRBJ1-5	TGTGCCAGCAGCGCGGACGGGTATAGCAATCAGCCCCAGCATTTT	CASSADGYSNQPQHF
many	.	TRBV5-1	TRBJ1-2	TGCGCCAGCAGCTTGGAAAACTATGGCTACACCTTC	CASSLENYGYTF
many	.	TRBV4-1	TRBJ1-5	TGCGCCAGCAGTCCGCAAGCCCCCATTAGCAATCAGCCCCAGCATTTT	CASSPQAPISNQPQHF
many	TRBD1	TRBV20-1	TRBJ1-6	TGCAGTGCTAGCCGGGGGGAGGGGGCGACCTATAATTCACCCCTCCACTTT	CSASRGEGATYNSPLHF
many	TRBD2	TRBV4-2	TRBJ2-4	TGTGCCAGCAGCCAAGGGACTAGTGGTCCCCGAAACATTCAGTACTTC	CASSQGTSGPRNIQYF
.	TRBD2	TRBV9	TRBJ2-3	TGTGCCAGCAGCCCGCGGACTAGCGGGGGCTCGGGAGATACGCAGTATTTT	CASSPRTSGGSGDTQYF
many	.	TRBV5-1	TRBJ2-3	TGCGCCAGCACAACGGGAGCCGGGGATACGCAGTATTTT	CASTTGAGDTQYF